A selection of T cell receptor beta chains follows, all from one sample in a study of shared clonotypes between healthy human individuals. The data were produced by immunoSEQ multiplex PCR, yet TCRdb's version contains in-frame clones alone and is incomplete. The sample has fewer than 1.4 million clones; about 84% are singletons. The sequenced sample consisted of memory CD4+ T cells from PBMCs. The receptors derive from a man younger than 35 in good health. Some clones in this sample may be carry-over from other donors' samples. CDR3s include the opening cysteine and the closing phenylalanine or tryptophan. Fields, in order: clone size, J gene, V gene, D gene, CDR3 protein, CDR3 DNA. D genes are given only for firm matches. A row's size may be missing; if present it is once, few, many or a size class.

>NA|TRBJ1-1|TRBV4-1|NA
CASSRPLQGNTEAFF
TGCGCCAGCAGCCGACCCCTTCAGGGAAACACTGAAGCTTTCTTT
>NA|TRBJ1-1|TRBV4-3|NA
CASSQDTFSWTRDTEAFF
TGCGCCAGCAGCCAAGATACATTTAGTTGGACCCGAGACACTGAAGCTTTCTTT
>many|TRBJ1-1|TRBV28|NA
CASSSPGMRLTEAFF
TGTGCCAGCAGTTCCCCTGGGATGCGTCTCACTGAAGCTTTCTTT
>NA|TRBJ1-2|TRBV28|NA
CASSLRGGYTF
TGTGCCAGCAGTTTACGGGGAGGCTACACCTTC
>NA|TRBJ2-4|TRBV4-2|TRBD2
CASSKDPGTSGQNIQYF
TGTGCCAGCAGCAAAGACCCCGGGACTAGCGGCCAAAACATTCAGTACTTC
>NA|TRBJ2-3|TRBV5-1|TRBD1
CASSLRGTGNTDTLYF
TGCGCCAGCAGCTTAAGAGGGACAGGGAACACAGATACGCTGTATTTT
>NA|TRBJ1-1|TRBV28|TRBD1
CASIYRGTEAFF
TGTGCCAGCATTTACAGGGGCACTGAAGCTTTCTTT
>NA|TRBJ2-3|TRBV6-5|NA
CASGDSTDTQYF
TGTGCCTCAGGAGATAGCACAGATACGCAGTATTTT
>NA|TRBJ1-2|TRBV6-1|NA
CASSAEGRARWGYGYTF
TGTGCCAGCAGTGCTGAGGGCAGGGCCAGGTGGGGCTATGGCTACACCTTC
>once|TRBJ2-1|TRBV7-2|TRBD2
CASSPLAGGYNEQFF
TGTGCCAGCAGCCCCTTGGCGGGAGGATACAATGAGCAGTTCTTC
>NA|TRBJ2-1|TRBV5-1|TRBD2
CASLSGTNYNEQFF
TGCGCCAGCTTGAGCGGGACCAACTACAATGAGCAGTTCTTC
>NA|TRBJ2-5|TRBV5-6|NA
CASSDSGTQETQYF
TGTGCCAGCAGCGACTCCGGGACACAAGAGACCCAGTACTTC
>NA|TRBJ2-3|TRBV25-1|NA
CASSNPRAGDTQYF
TGTGCCAGCAGTAACCCTAGGGCCGGAGATACGCAGTATTTT
>NA|TRBJ2-1|TRBV29-1|TRBD2
CSVEKGGTSGNNEQFF
TGCAGCGTTGAAAAGGGGGGGACTAGCGGCAACAATGAGCAGTTCTTC
>NA|TRBJ1-1|TRBV18|TRBD1
CASSPMDRGSLATEAFF
TGTGCCAGCTCACCCATGGACAGGGGATCATTAGCCACTGAAGCTTTCTTT
>NA|TRBJ1-2|TRBV20-1|NA
CSATVNYGYTF
TGCAGTGCAACAGTTAACTATGGCTACACCTTC
>NA|TRBJ2-7|TRBV29-1|NA
CSASLGSYEQYF
TGCAGCGCCTCCTTAGGCTCCTACGAGCAGTACTTC